This T cell receptor beta chain was found in a study of cytomegalovirus exposure and HLA in healthy donors. Study outcomes and limitations: Many donors shared some public TCRs, even though most TCR sequences were rare. Researchers counted roughly 150 TCR beta chains as cytomegalovirus-associated.

On this clone itself: Its antigen is unknown.

The primer mix had 60 Vbeta and 13 Jbeta primers. Source study methods: Later, an analysis found roughly 80 million unique TCR beta chains, and approximately 10 million of these were shared. The protocol was immunoSEQ multiplex PCR, while the TCRdb copy is restricted to in-frame clones and leaves out a portion. For V, J and clone size, that table is used; D and trimming come from the DNA. The sample holds about 98,000 clones; about 81% are singletons and the top ten take about 1.5%. CDR1 SGHRS and CDR2 YFSETQ come from the germline V gene. This CDR3 is built from 18 residues. Trimming left V 0 bases short and J 2 bases short, with 21 bases between.

This chain joins TRBV5-1 and TRBJ2-7, with D possibly TRBD1 on 6 matching bases. The source is a man aged 35 to 55 in good health and CMV-seronegative. The sample comprised PBMCs. The CDR3 DNA sequence: TGCGCCAGCAGCTTGGGAGGTACAGGGAGATTTGTTGCCTACGAGCAGTACTTC. Its protein is CASSLGGTGRFVAYEQYF.